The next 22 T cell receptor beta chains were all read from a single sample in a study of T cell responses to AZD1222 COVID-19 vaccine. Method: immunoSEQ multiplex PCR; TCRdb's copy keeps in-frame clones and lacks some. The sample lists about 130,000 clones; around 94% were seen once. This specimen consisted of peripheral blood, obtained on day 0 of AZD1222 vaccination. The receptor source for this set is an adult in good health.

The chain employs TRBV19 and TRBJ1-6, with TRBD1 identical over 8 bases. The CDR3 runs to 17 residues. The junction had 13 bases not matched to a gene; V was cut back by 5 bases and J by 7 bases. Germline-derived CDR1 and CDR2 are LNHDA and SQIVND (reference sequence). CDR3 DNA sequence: TGTGCCAGTAGTTCCCTCATCCGGGACAGGAAAAATTCACCCCTCCACTTT. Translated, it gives CASSSLIRDRKNSPLHF.

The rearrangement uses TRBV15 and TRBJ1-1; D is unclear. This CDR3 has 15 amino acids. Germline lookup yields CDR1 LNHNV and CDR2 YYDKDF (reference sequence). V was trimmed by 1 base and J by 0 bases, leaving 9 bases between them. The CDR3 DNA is TGTGCCACCAGCAGAGGGAGTGGGGTGAACACTGAAGCTTTCTTT. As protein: CATSRGSGVNTEAFF.

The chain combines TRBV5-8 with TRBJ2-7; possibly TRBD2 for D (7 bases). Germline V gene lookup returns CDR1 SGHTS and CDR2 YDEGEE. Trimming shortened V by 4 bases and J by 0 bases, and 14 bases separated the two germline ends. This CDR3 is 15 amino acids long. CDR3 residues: CASSQAGQPSYEQYF. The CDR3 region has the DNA TGTGCCAGCAGCCAAGCGGGACAACCCTCCTACGAGCAGTACTTC.

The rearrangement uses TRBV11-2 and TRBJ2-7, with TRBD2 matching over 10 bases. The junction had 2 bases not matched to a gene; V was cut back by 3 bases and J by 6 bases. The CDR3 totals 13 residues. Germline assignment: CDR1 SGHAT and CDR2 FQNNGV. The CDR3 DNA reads TGTGCCAGCAGCTTGGTAGCGGGAGGCGAGCAGTACTTC. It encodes CASSLVAGGEQYF. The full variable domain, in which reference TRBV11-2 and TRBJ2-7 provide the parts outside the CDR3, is EAGVAQSPRYKIIEKRQSVAFWCNPISGHATLYWYQQILGQGPKLLIQFQNNGVVDDSQLPKDRFSAERLKGVDSTLKIQPAKLEDSAVYLCASSLVAGGEQYFGPGTRLTVT.

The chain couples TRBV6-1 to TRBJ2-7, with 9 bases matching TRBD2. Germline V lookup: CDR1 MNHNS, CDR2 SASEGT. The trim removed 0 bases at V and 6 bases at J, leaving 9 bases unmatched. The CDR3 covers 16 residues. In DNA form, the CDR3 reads TGTGCCAGCAGTGAAGCCCCGCTAGCGGGAACGGGCGAGCAGTACTTC. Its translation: CASSEAPLAGTGEQYF.

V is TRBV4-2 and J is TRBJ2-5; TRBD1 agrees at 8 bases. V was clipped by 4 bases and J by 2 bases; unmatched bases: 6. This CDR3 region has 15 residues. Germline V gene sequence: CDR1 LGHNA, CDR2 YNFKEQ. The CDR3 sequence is CASSPSGQGQETQYF. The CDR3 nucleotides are TGTGCCAGCAGCCCTTCCGGACAGGGTCAAGAGACCCAGTACTTC.

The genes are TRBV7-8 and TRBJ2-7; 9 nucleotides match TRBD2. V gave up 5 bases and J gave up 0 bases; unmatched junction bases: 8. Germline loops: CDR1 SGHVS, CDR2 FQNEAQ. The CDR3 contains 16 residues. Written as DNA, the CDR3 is TGTGCCAGCAGCAAGGGACTAGCTCTAAGCTCCTACGAGCAGTACTTC. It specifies CASSKGLALSSYEQYF.

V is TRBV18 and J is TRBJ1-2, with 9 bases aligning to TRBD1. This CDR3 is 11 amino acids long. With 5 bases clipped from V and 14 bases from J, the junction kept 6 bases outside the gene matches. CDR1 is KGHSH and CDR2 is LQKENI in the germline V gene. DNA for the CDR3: TGTGCCAGCTCATCACAGGGGGCGCAGACCTTC. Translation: CASSSQGAQTF.

In DNA form, the CDR3 reads TGTGCCAGCAGGTCCGGGACAGGAACCTACGAGCAGTACTTC. Amino acids: CASRSGTGTYEQYF. The J gene is TRBJ2-7, the V gene TRBV28; 8 bases fit TRBD1. Germline-derived CDR1 and CDR2 are MDHEN and SYDVKM. The V and J ends lost 6 bases and 2 bases, in that order; junction bases with no gene match: 6. This CDR3 comprises 14 residues.

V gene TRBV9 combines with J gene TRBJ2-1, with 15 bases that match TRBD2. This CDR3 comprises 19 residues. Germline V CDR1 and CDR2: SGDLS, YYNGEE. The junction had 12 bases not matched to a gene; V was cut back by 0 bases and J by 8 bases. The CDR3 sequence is CASSVAERTSGRAGDEQFF. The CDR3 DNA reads TGTGCCAGCAGCGTAGCGGAAAGGACTAGCGGGAGGGCCGGGGATGAGCAGTTCTTC.

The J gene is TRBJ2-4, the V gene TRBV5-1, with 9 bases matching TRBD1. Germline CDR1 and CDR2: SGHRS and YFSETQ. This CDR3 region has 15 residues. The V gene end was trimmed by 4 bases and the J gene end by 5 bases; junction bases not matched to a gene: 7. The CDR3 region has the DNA TGCGCCAGCAGCCTGCCGGGACAGGGACAAAACATTCAGTACTTC. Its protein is CASSLPGQGQNIQYF.

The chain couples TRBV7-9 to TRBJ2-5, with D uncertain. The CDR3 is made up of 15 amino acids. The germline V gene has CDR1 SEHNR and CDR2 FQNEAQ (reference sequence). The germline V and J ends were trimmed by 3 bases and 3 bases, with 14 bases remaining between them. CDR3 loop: CASSFRPEPEETQYF. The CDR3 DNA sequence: TGTGCCAGCAGCTTTCGCCCAGAGCCTGAAGAGACCCAGTACTTC.

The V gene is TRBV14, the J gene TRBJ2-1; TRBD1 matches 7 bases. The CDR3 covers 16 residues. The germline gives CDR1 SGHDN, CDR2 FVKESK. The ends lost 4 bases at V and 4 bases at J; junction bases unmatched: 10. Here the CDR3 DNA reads TGTGCCAGCAGCCCGCCGGGACAGAGATTTTACAATGAGCAGTTCTTC. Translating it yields CASSPPGQRFYNEQFF.

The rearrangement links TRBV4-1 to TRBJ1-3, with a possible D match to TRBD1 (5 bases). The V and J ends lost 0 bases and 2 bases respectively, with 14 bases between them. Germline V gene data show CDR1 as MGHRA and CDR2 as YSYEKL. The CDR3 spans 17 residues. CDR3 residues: CASSQDRNQGPGNTIYF. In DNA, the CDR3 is TGCGCCAGCAGCCAAGACCGCAATCAGGGACCTGGAAACACCATATATTTT.

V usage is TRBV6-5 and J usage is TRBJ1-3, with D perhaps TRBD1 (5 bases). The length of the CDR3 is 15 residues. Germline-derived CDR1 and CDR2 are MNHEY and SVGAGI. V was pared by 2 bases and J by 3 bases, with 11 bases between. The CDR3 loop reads CASSYDGGNGNTIYF. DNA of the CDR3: TGTGCCAGCAGTTACGACGGGGGAAATGGAAACACCATATATTTT.

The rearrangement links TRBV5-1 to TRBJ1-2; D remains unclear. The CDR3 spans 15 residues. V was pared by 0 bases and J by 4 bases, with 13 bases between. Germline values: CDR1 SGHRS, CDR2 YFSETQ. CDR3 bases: TGCGCCAGCAGCTTGGATGGAGGCTTCGCCTATGGCTACACCTTC. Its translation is CASSLDGGFAYGYTF.

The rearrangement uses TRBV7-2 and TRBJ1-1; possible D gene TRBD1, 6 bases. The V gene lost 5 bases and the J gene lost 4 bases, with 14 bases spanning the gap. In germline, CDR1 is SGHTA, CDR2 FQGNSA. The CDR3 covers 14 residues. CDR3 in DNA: TGTGCCAGCAGCCCAACCAGGGGAGTCACTGAAGCTTTCTTT. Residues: CASSPTRGVTEAFF.

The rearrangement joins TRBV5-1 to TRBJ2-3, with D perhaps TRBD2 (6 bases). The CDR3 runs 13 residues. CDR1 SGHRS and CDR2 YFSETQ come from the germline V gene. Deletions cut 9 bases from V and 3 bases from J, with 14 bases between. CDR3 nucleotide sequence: TGCGCCACCCGACTAGGTTTGACAGATACGCAGTATTTT. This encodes CATRLGLTDTQYF. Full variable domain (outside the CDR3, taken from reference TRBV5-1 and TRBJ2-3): KAGVTQTPRYLIKTRGQQVTLSCSPISGHRSVSWYQQTPGQGLQFLFEYFSETQRNKGNFPGRFSGRQFSNSRSEMNVSTLELGDSALYLCATRLGLTDTQYFGPGTRLTVL.

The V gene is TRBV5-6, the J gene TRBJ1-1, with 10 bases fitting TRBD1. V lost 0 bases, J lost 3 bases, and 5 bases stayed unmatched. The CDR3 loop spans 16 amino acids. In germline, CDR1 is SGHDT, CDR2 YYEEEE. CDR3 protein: CASSLGDRGLDTEAFF. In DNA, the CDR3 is TGTGCCAGCAGCTTGGGGGACAGGGGATTGGACACTGAAGCTTTCTTT.

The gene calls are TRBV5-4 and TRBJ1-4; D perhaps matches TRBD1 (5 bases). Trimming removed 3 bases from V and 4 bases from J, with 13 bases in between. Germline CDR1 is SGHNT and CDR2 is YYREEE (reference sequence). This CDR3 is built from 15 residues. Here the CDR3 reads CASSSTGPLNEKLFF. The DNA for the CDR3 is TGTGCCAGCAGCTCGACGGGGCCGCTTAATGAAAAACTGTTTTTT.

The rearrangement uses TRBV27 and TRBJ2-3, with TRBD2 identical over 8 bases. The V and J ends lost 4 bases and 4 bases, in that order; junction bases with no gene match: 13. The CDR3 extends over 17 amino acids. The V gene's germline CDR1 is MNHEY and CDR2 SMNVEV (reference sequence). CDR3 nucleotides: TGTGCCAGCAGTTCCCCCAAGGGCGGGAGGCAGGCAGATACGCAGTATTTT. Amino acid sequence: CASSSPKGGRQADTQYF.

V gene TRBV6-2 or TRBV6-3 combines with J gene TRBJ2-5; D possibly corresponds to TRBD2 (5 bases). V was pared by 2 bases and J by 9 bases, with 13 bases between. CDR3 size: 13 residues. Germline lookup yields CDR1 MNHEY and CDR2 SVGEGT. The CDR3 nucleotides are TGTGCCAGCAGTTACAGTAGCCCGGGATCCCAGTACTTC. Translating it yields CASSYSSPGSQYF.